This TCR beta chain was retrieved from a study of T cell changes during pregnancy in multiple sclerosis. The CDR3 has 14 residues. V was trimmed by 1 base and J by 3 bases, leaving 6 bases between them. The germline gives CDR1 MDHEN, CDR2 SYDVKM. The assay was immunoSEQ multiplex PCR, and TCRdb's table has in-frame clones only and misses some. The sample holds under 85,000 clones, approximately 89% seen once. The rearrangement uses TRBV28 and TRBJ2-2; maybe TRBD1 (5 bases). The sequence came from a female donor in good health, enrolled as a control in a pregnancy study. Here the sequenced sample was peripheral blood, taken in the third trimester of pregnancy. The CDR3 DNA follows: TGTGCCAGCAGTTTATTAGGGGACACCGGGGAGCTGTTTTTT. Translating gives CASSLLGDTGELFF.